These 14 T cell receptor beta chains originate from one sample sequenced in a study of T-cell memory formation after mild COVID-19. TCRdb processed the 5' RACE reads anew with MiXCR; each CDR3 protein has one entry. Of 130,000 to 150,000 distinct CDR3 sequences in the sample, 15% to 20% were seen once. Sequencing input: PBMCs or a T cell subset sorted from them (not recorded which). The receptors derive from an adult woman who had mild COVID-19 (a few samples of this study predate the infection). Cell type and time point are not known.

By sample fraction, this clonotype is medium-sized. The chain carries TRBV20-1 and TRBJ2-4; 12 bases fit TRBD2. Germline V gene lookup returns CDR1 DFQATT and CDR2 SNEGSKA (reference sequence). V trimming: 1 base; J trimming: 9 bases; junction bases outside the gene matches: 10. The CDR3 contains 16 residues. CDR3 residues: CSARGTSGKEGSIQYF. In DNA, the CDR3 is TGCAGTGCTAGAGGGACTAGCGGGAAGGAGGGAAGCATTCAGTACTTC.

This clonotype occurred a few times. The V and J genes are TRBV18 and TRBJ2-1, with TRBD2 matching 13 bases. This CDR3 spans 15 amino acids. CDR1 is KGHSH, CDR2 LQKENI, per germline. V shed 4 bases and J 8 bases; nucleotides not matched to a gene: 5. CDR3: CASSRGTSGNYEQFF. CDR3 in DNA: TGTGCCAGCTCACGCGGGACTAGCGGGAACTATGAGCAGTTCTTC.

The chain couples TRBV30 to TRBJ2-1, with TRBD2 matching 13 bases. Per the germline V gene, CDR1 is GTSNPN and CDR2 is SVGIG (reference sequence). V lost 2 bases to trimming and J lost 8 bases; unmatched junction nucleotides: 12. The CDR3 has 17 residues. In DNA form, the CDR3 reads TGTGCCTGGAGTAGAATAAGGACTAGCGGGAGTATCGATGAGCAGTTCTTC. This gives the protein CAWSRIRTSGSIDEQFF.

The rearrangement links TRBV5-8 to TRBJ1-1; TRBD1 is a possible D gene (5 bases). Germline CDR1 reads SGHTS; CDR2 reads YDEGEE. Trimming cost V 0 bases and J 5 bases, with 14 bases left between them. CDR3 length: 15 residues. The CDR3 DNA reads as TGTGCCAGCAGCTTGGTGGGGGGTCTGTGGACTGAAGCTTTCTTT. This gives the protein CASSLVGGLWTEAFF.

This clonotype has more than one count but fewer than ten. This rearrangement joins TRBV2 to TRBJ1-1; D ambiguous. The CDR3 runs 13 residues. With 2 bases removed from V and 3 bases from J, the gap between germline ends came to 7 bases. Germline V gene sequence: CDR1 SNHLY, CDR2 FYNNEI. For the CDR3, the DNA is TGTGCCAGCAGTGAATCCGGGGACACTGAAGCTTTCTTT. Translating it yields CASSESGDTEAFF.

The V gene is TRBV9, the J gene TRBJ2-3; D not resolved. The germline gives CDR1 SGDLS, CDR2 YYNGEE. Deletions cut 3 bases from V and 1 base from J, with 12 bases between. The CDR3 runs 15 residues. CDR3 sequence: CASSARPSGTDTQYF. CDR3 in DNA: TGTGCCAGCAGCGCCCGGCCGAGCGGCACAGATACGCAGTATTTT.

This clonotype showed up many times. The chain employs TRBV6-5 and TRBJ2-1; the D gene is possibly TRBD2 (6 bases). The germline CDR1 and CDR2 sequences are MNHEY and SVGAGI. The CDR3 is 15 amino acids. Trimming stripped 5 bases from V and 1 base from J, with 12 bases between. The CDR3 DNA is TGTGCCAGCAGTCGTGGGGGGAGGTCCTACAATGAGCAGTTCTTC. It codes for CASSRGGRSYNEQFF.

The sample holds a few counts of this clonotype. This chain joins TRBV7-9 and TRBJ2-3; unclear D gene. The V end was cut by 2 bases, the J end by 5 bases, with 11 bases between. This CDR3 region has 14 residues. The germline V gene has CDR1 SEHNR and CDR2 FQNEAQ (reference sequence). The CDR3 spells CASSLPTFRDTQYF. In DNA form, the CDR3 reads TGTGCCAGCAGCTTACCAACCTTCAGAGATACGCAGTATTTT.

The chain recombines TRBV5-1 with TRBJ2-3; D is unresolved. Trimming took off 0 bases at V and 6 bases at J, with 11 bases between the two ends. Germline V gene lookup returns CDR1 SGHRS and CDR2 YFSETQ. The CDR3 sequence is 14 residues long. The CDR3 is CASSLEEPWDTQYF. The CDR3 nucleotides read TGCGCCAGCAGCTTGGAGGAACCCTGGGATACGCAGTATTTT.

J is TRBJ2-1 and V is TRBV7-3; either TRBD1 or TRBD2 may fit D (6 bases each). Germline V gene data show CDR1 as SGHTA and CDR2 as FQGTGA. The CDR3 is made up of 15 amino acids. Trimming took off 5 bases at V and 2 bases at J, with 13 bases between the two ends. CDR3 coding DNA: TGTGCCAGCAGCCCGCGGGACACTACCTACAATGAGCAGTTCTTC. This encodes CASSPRDTTYNEQFF.

V gene TRBV24-1 combines with J gene TRBJ2-1; D perhaps matches TRBD2 (7 bases). Trimming cost V 1 base and J 5 bases, with 17 bases left between them. The length of the CDR3 is 17 residues. Germline V gene sequence: CDR1 KGHDR, CDR2 SFDVKD. This chain's CDR3 is CATSDLVGGPGHNEQFF. CDR3 sequence (DNA): TGTGCCACCAGTGATTTAGTCGGGGGGCCTGGGCACAATGAGCAGTTCTTC.

This clonotype was found many times. The chain employs TRBV5-6 and TRBJ2-5; D possibly uses TRBD1 or TRBD2 (5 bases each). The CDR3 has 12 residues. The germline gives CDR1 SGHDT, CDR2 YYEEEE. Between the trimmed V and J ends, which lost 0 bases and 6 bases, there was a span of 6 bases. The CDR3, as DNA: TGTGCCAGCAGCTTGGGGGGACAGACCCAGTACTTC. This codes for CASSLGGQTQYF.

This clonotype was detected only a few times. The chain employs TRBV7-3 and TRBJ2-1; the D gene is possibly TRBD2 (6 bases). Trimming shortened V by 3 bases and J by 5 bases, and 14 bases separated the two germline ends. Per the germline V gene, CDR1 is SGHTA and CDR2 is FQGTGA. The CDR3 is 15 amino acids. The CDR3 bases are TGTGCCAGCAGCTTCGCGGGACGAACCAACAATGAGCAGTTCTTC. It specifies CASSFAGRTNNEQFF.

This clonotype showed up many times. V usage is TRBV11-2 and J usage is TRBJ1-1; D gene ambiguous. The length of the CDR3 is 16 residues. V shed 1 base and J shed 1 base, with 13 bases lying between them. Germline values: CDR1 SGHAT, CDR2 FQNNGV. CDR3 DNA: TGTGCCAGCAGCTTAGGCATCCCGAGGCGGAACACTGAAGCTTTCTTT. Its protein is CASSLGIPRRNTEAFF.